This T cell receptor (beta chain) was observed in a study of blood T cell repertoires in COVID-19. At the level of the study: PBMCs, B-cell-depleted T cells, or T cells were the source of the cDNA or gDNA that made up the material.

In the authors' workflow: Amplification of reference gene primers provided the estimated nucleated cell counts. Clones were read by immunoSEQ multiplex PCR, and TCRdb kept only the in-frame ones, dropping some. V and J calls and clone size come straight from that table; D and trimming were deduced from the DNA. The sample lists approximately 120,000 clones, around three quarters occurring once. The sample taken for sequencing was peripheral blood. The clonotype originates from a human donor in a cohort sampled during active COVID-19.

As DNA, the CDR3 is TGCGCCAGCAGCCAAGAGGGCCGGAATCTCCACAATGAGCAGTTCTTC. It is translated as CASSQEGRNLHNEQFF. The V call is TRBV4-1, the J call TRBJ2-1; D is unresolved. Germline-derived CDR1 and CDR2 are MGHRA and YSYEKL. The germline V and J ends were trimmed by 0 bases and 5 bases, with 14 bases remaining between them. This CDR3 spans 16 amino acids.